This passage covers 28 T cell receptor beta chains from one sample sequenced in a study of blood T cell repertoires in COVID-19. Sequencing was performed with immunoSEQ multiplex PCR; in TCRdb, only in-frame clones are kept and a portion is missing. The sample holds roughly 220,000 clones; 85% to 90% are singletons and the top ten take about 3.3%. Sequencing was done on a sample of PBMCs or T cells enriched from blood (not recorded which). All receptors derive from a woman in her late teens or twenties in a cohort exposed to, infected with or recovered from COVID-19 (not recorded which).

CDR3 sequence reads: CASSLIVSGAPNEQFF. The CDR3 region has the DNA TGTGCCAGCAGCTTGATCGTTAGCGGTGCACCGAATGAGCAGTTCTTC. This chain links TRBV5-4 with TRBJ2-1; D may be TRBD2 (6 bases). The germline CDR1 and CDR2 sequences are SGHNT and YYREEE (reference sequence). The CDR3 covers 16 residues. V dropped 1 base and J dropped 7 bases, with 18 bases sitting between them.

The V call is TRBV29-1, the J call TRBJ2-2; TRBD1 aligns across 12 bases. The germline V gene has CDR1 SQVTM and CDR2 ANQGSEA. V was clipped by 3 bases and J by 3 bases; unmatched bases: 5. CDR3 length: 16 amino acids. CDR3 amino acids: CSVDYGTGGYTGELFF. CDR3 DNA sequence: TGCAGCGTTGACTACGGGACAGGGGGCTACACCGGGGAGCTGTTTTTT.

The V gene is TRBV6-6, the J gene TRBJ1-5; TRBD1 agrees at 8 bases. The germline V gene encodes CDR1 MNHNY and CDR2 SVGAGI (reference sequence). This CDR3 is built from 15 residues. The V segment lost 4 bases and the J segment 7 bases; nucleotides outside the gene matches: 9. The DNA for the CDR3 is TGTGCCAGCAGTTCTGCCAGGGGGCTCGAGCAGCCCCAGCATTTT. Translation: CASSSARGLEQPQHF.

V usage is TRBV27 and J usage is TRBJ2-5, with 14 bases that match TRBD2. The CDR3 totals 18 residues. Germline CDR1 reads MNHEY; CDR2 reads SMNVEV (reference sequence). Germline trimming cut 5 bases from V and 5 bases from J; bases unmatched to any gene: 13. CDR3 region: CASSPLQTSGRDDETQYF. CDR3 bases: TGTGCCAGCAGTCCTTTGCAGACTAGCGGGAGGGACGATGAGACCCAGTACTTC.

The chain combines TRBV20-1 with TRBJ2-3, with TRBD2 identical over 11 bases. The CDR3 covers 16 residues. Germline V gene sequence: CDR1 DFQATT, CDR2 SNEGSKA (reference sequence). The ends lost 3 bases at V and 5 bases at J; junction bases unmatched: 10. The DNA for the CDR3 is TGCAGTGCTAGTACGTCTAGCGGGGGGCGGGGAGATACGCAGTATTTT. It is translated as CSASTSSGGRGDTQYF.

The chain employs TRBV5-8 and TRBJ1-6, with a weak D call TRBD1 (5 bases). The V gene lost 4 bases and the J gene lost 8 bases, with 13 bases spanning the gap. There are 14 residues in the CDR3. Germline V gene data show CDR1 as SGHTS and CDR2 as YDEGEE. The CDR3 sequence is CASSIQGMDSPLHF. The CDR3 bases are TGTGCCAGCAGCATCCAGGGAATGGATTCACCCCTCCACTTT.

This clone was observed once. The gene calls are TRBV5-1 and TRBJ2-7; D not resolved. The CDR3 length is 12 residues. Germline V gives CDR1 SGHRS, CDR2 YFSETQ. The V end was cut by 2 bases, the J end by 7 bases, with 10 bases between. In nucleotides, the CDR3 is TGCGCCAGCAGCTTTCCCGGTGAGGAGCAGTACTTC. This encodes CASSFPGEEQYF.

V usage is TRBV13 and J usage is TRBJ1-3; 8 bases agree with TRBD1. Germline V gene data show CDR1 as PRHDT and CDR2 as FYEKMQ (reference sequence). CDR3 size: 14 residues. With V trimmed by 5 bases and J by 5 bases, 5 bases remained unmatched. As DNA, the CDR3 is TGTGCCAGCAGCCCCCGGGACAGGAGAAACACCATATATTTT. Translation gives CASSPRDRRNTIYF.

This chain joins TRBV19 and TRBJ1-1; TRBD1 matches 7 bases. This CDR3 is 15 amino acids long. J gave up 4 bases and V 5 bases, and 10 bases lay outside the gene matches. Per the germline V gene, CDR1 is LNHDA and CDR2 is SQIVND (reference sequence). CDR3 sequence reads: CASSPNRGRGTEAFF. The CDR3 DNA is TGTGCCAGTAGTCCCAACAGGGGAAGAGGCACTGAAGCTTTCTTT. Supplemented by reference TRBV19 and TRBJ1-1, the full variable domain reads DGGITQSPKYLFRKEGQNVTLSCEQNLNHDAMYWYRQDPGQGLRLIYYSQIVNDFQKGDIAEGYSVSREKKESFPLTVTSAQKNPTAFYLCASSPNRGRGTEAFFGQGTRLTVV.

The chain combines TRBV24-1 with TRBJ2-7; unclear D gene. V was shortened by 4 bases and J by 5 bases, with 17 bases between the two germline ends. From germline, CDR1 is KGHDR and CDR2 SFDVKD. The CDR3 length is 15 residues. The CDR3: CATSDSGSLGHEQYF. CDR3 nucleotides: TGTGCCACCAGTGACTCCGGGTCCCTTGGCCACGAGCAGTACTTC.

The chain links TRBV6-5 to TRBJ1-5, with 11 bases identical to TRBD1. V was pared by 6 bases and J by 7 bases, with 5 bases of the junction left unmatched. The CDR3 has 14 amino acids. Germline CDR1 reads MNHEY; CDR2 reads SVGAGI. DNA for the CDR3: TGTGCCAGCAGGGGGACAGGGGGGCGACAGCCCCAGCATTTT. Protein sequence: CASRGTGGRQPQHF.

J is TRBJ2-1 and V is TRBV12-3 or TRBV12-4; D gene uncertain. The CDR3 has 13 amino acids. With 5 bases removed from V and 2 bases from J, the gap between germline ends came to 7 bases. The CDR3 nucleotides are TGTGCCAGCAGTCCTAGAACCTACAATGAGCAGTTCTTC. Its protein is CASSPRTYNEQFF.

This clone has more than one count but fewer than ten. The chain combines TRBV5-8 with TRBJ1-6, with 9 bases lining up with TRBD1. The length of the CDR3 is 17 residues. V shed 0 bases and J 6 bases; nucleotides not matched to a gene: 7. The germline V gene encodes CDR1 SGHTS and CDR2 YDEGEE. The CDR3 loop reads CASSLVRWDRANSPLHF. CDR3 nucleotide sequence: TGTGCCAGCAGCTTGGTAAGGTGGGACAGGGCTAATTCACCCCTCCACTTT.

Note on this clone: This CDR3 is also generated by other DNA sequences in the sample. The V call is TRBV24-1, the J call TRBJ2-5, with TRBD2 matching 9 bases. Germline CDR1 and CDR2: KGHDR and SFDVKD. The CDR3 length is 15 residues. V lost 4 bases to trimming and J lost 1 base; unmatched junction nucleotides: 3. The CDR3 is CATSEPTSGQETQYF. The CDR3 DNA reads TGTGCCACCAGTGAGCCGACTAGCGGCCAAGAGACCCAGTACTTC.

In nucleotides, the CDR3 is TGTGCCAGCAAGGTGCAGGGGGACCGACCCGGGGAGCTGTTTTTT. Translated: CASKVQGDRPGELFF. This chain uses TRBV6-5 with TRBJ2-2, with TRBD1 identical over 7 bases. The CDR3 is 15 residues long. Trimming at V came to 7 bases and at J to 6 bases, leaving 11 bases not matched to a gene. Per germline, CDR1 MNHEY and CDR2 SVGAGI.

The chain is built from TRBV18 and TRBJ2-3; 7 bases fit TRBD2. In germline, CDR1 is KGHSH, CDR2 LQKENI. The CDR3 is 15 residues long. Germline trimming cut 2 bases from V and 3 bases from J; bases unmatched to any gene: 5. CDR3 sequence (DNA): TGTGCCAGCTCACCAGGTCCTAGCGGAACAGATACGCAGTATTTT. As protein: CASSPGPSGTDTQYF. The whole variable domain, remainder taken from reference TRBV18 and TRBJ2-3, is NAGVMQNPRHLVRRRGQEARLRCSPMKGHSHVYWYRQLPEEGLKFMVYLQKENIIDESGMPKERFSAEFPKEGPSILRIQQVVRGDSAAYFCASSPGPSGTDTQYFGPGTRLTVL.

The chain joins TRBV10-3 to TRBJ2-1; 13 bases match TRBD2. The junction had 5 bases not matched to a gene; V was cut back by 0 bases and J by 6 bases. There are 17 residues in the CDR3. CDR1 is ENHRY and CDR2 is SYGVKD in the germline V gene. The CDR3 loop reads CAISESKGTSGINEQFF. The CDR3 DNA reads TGTGCCATCAGTGAGTCAAAAGGGACTAGCGGGATCAATGAGCAGTTCTTC.

This clone was recorded once. Different DNA sequences within this sample yield the same CDR3. The chain recombines TRBV5-1 with TRBJ2-2; D is perhaps TRBD1 (5 bases). Germline V gene data show CDR1 as SGHRS and CDR2 as YFSETQ. The V end was cut by 2 bases, the J end by 0 bases, with 8 bases between. CDR3 length equals 15 residues. DNA of the CDR3: TGCGCCAGCAGCTTCCAACAGGCGAACACCGGGGAGCTGTTTTTT. Its protein product is CASSFQQANTGELFF.

This chain links TRBV19 with TRBJ1-2, with D maybe TRBD1 (5 bases). The CDR3 has 15 amino acids. Germline-derived CDR1 and CDR2 are LNHDA and SQIVND (reference sequence). With 4 bases removed from V and 6 bases from J, the gap between germline ends came to 18 bases. The CDR3 nucleotides read TGTGCCAGTAGTACCCCGCTCGACGGGGGGGATGGCTACACCTTC. This gives the protein CASSTPLDGGDGYTF.

This sequence joins TRBV7-6 and TRBJ2-7, with a weak D call TRBD1 (6 bases). Germline V gene data show CDR1 as SGHVS and CDR2 as FNYEAQ. The CDR3 runs 16 residues. Trimming removed 1 base at V and 2 bases at J, with 15 bases between. The CDR3 DNA reads TGTGCCAGCAGCTTAGAAGGTAGGGGACAAGCCTACGAGCAGTACTTC. It translates to CASSLEGRGQAYEQYF. The full variable domain, its missing parts supplied by reference TRBV7-6 and TRBJ2-7, is GAGVSQSPRYKVTKRGQDVALRCDPISGHVSLYWYRQALGQGPEFLTYFNYEAQQDKSGLPNDRFSAERPEGSISTLTIQRTEQRDSAMYRCASSLEGRGQAYEQYFGPGTRLTVT.

The V call is TRBV6-5, the J call TRBJ2-7; 8 bases map to TRBD2. Per germline, CDR1 MNHEY and CDR2 SVGAGI. This CDR3 spans 15 amino acids. V was pared by 5 bases and J by 4 bases, with 10 bases of the junction left unmatched. DNA for the CDR3: TGTGCCAGCAGTCCCAGGGGTAGCGGGATTTACGAGCAGTACTTC. It encodes CASSPRGSGIYEQYF.

DNA for the CDR3: TGTGCCAGCAGCTTAAGTAGTCAGGAGGAAGAGACCCAGTACTTC. It translates to CASSLSSQEEETQYF. The chain recombines TRBV7-9 with TRBJ2-5; TRBD2 is a possible D gene (5 bases). The CDR3 has 15 residues. V dropped 2 bases and J dropped 3 bases, with 13 bases sitting between them. CDR1 SEHNR and CDR2 FQNEAQ come from the germline V gene (reference sequence).

V usage is TRBV29-1 and J usage is TRBJ2-1; weak D call: TRBD1 (6 bases). Germline V lookup: CDR1 SQVTM, CDR2 ANQGSEA. Trimming cost V 6 bases and J 0 bases, with 12 bases left between them. The CDR3 sequence is 14 residues long. The CDR3 sequence: CSVEQGLSYNEQFF. In DNA, the CDR3 is TGCAGCGTGGAACAGGGCCTCTCCTACAATGAGCAGTTCTTC.

The rearrangement joins TRBV18 to TRBJ2-3; D uncertain. Germline V lookup: CDR1 KGHSH, CDR2 LQKENI. Trimming left V 3 bases short and J 2 bases short, with 9 bases between. CDR3 length: 14 amino acids. The CDR3 reads CASSPSRFTDTQYF. CDR3 DNA sequence: TGTGCCAGCTCACCTAGTCGGTTCACAGATACGCAGTATTTT.

This clone was seen only once. The V and J genes are TRBV24-1 and TRBJ2-3, with D maybe TRBD2 (5 bases). This CDR3 spans 14 amino acids. Germline V gene lookup returns CDR1 KGHDR and CDR2 SFDVKD. The V end lost 5 bases, the J end lost 2 bases, and 10 bases lay between the germline ends. The CDR3 protein is CATSGASPTDTQYF. For the CDR3, the DNA is TGTGCCACCAGTGGGGCTAGCCCCACAGATACGCAGTATTTT.

The J gene is TRBJ1-5, the V gene TRBV6-5; D not certain. The CDR3 is made up of 13 amino acids. In germline, CDR1 is MNHEY, CDR2 SVGAGI. Trimming took 7 bases from V and 2 from J, leaving 9 bases between them. The chain's CDR3 is CASIGTRNQPQHF. The CDR3 nucleotides read TGTGCCAGCATCGGTACTCGCAATCAGCCCCAGCATTTT.

The chain couples TRBV11-2 to TRBJ1-2, with 8 bases lining up with TRBD1. Germline V gene sequence: CDR1 SGHAT, CDR2 FQNNGV. The CDR3 is 13 residues long. J lost 3 bases, V lost 5 bases, and 2 bases had no gene match. CDR3 DNA: TGTGCCAGCAGCCAGGGGGCGCACTATGGCTACACCTTC. This gives the protein CASSQGAHYGYTF.

This clone occurred once. J is TRBJ1-6 and V is TRBV28, with D perhaps TRBD1 (5 bases). Looked up from germline, CDR1 is MDHEN and CDR2 is SYDVKM. V lost 3 bases to trimming and J lost 9 bases, with 9 bases between them. This CDR3 comprises 13 residues. CDR3 loop: CASSFRRASPLHF. The CDR3 nucleotides are TGTGCCAGCAGTTTCCGCAGGGCTTCACCCCTCCACTTT.